The 4 T cell receptor beta chains listed next were all sequenced from one sample in a study of T cell responses to AZD1222 COVID-19 vaccine. This table comes from immunoSEQ multiplex PCR, and its TCRdb copy is limited to in-frame clones, with some not included. The data show 150,000 to 180,000 clones, less than 90% seen once. The material was peripheral blood, obtained on day 0 of AZD1222 vaccination. These receptor sequences come from an adult in good health.

The V and J genes are TRBV4-2 and TRBJ1-2, with TRBD1 matching over 10 bases. The V segment lost 3 bases and the J segment 9 bases; nucleotides outside the gene matches: 10. This CDR3 has 15 residues. CDR1 is LGHNA, CDR2 YNFKEQ, per germline. CDR3: CASSHLGQGPLCYTF. The CDR3 DNA reads TGTGCCAGCAGCCACCTGGGACAGGGGCCTTTGTGCTACACCTTC.

The rearrangement links TRBV5-1 to TRBJ1-1, with a possible D match to TRBD1 (5 bases). Germline V gene lookup returns CDR1 SGHRS and CDR2 YFSETQ. The V and J ends lost 3 bases and 4 bases respectively, with 13 bases between them. The length of the CDR3 is 14 residues. The CDR3 spells CASSSGRGSTEAFF. CDR3 DNA sequence: TGCGCCAGCAGCTCTGGGCGGGGGAGCACTGAAGCTTTCTTT.

The chain uses TRBV11-2 and TRBJ1-1; 9 bases align to TRBD1. V was pared by 5 bases and J by 4 bases, with 2 bases of the junction left unmatched. Germline V gene data show CDR1 as SGHAT and CDR2 as FQNNGV. The CDR3 is 13 amino acids. CDR3 nucleotides: TGTGCCAGCAGCCCGGACAGGGGCACTGAAGCTTTCTTT. Protein sequence: CASSPDRGTEAFF.

This sequence joins TRBV19 and TRBJ2-2; D is tentatively TRBD1 or TRBD2 (6 bases each). The CDR3 has 16 residues. The V gene's germline CDR1 is LNHDA and CDR2 SQIVND (reference sequence). Between the trimmed V and J ends, which lost 3 bases and 4 bases, there was a span of 15 bases. DNA for the CDR3: TGTGCCAGTAGTATTGGCGGGACACTCGTCACCGGGGAGCTGTTTTTT. Its protein product is CASSIGGTLVTGELFF.